Here is one TCR beta chain with its context. Its antigen is currently unknown. With a J-beta primer mix and a sample-barcoded 5' primer, a second PCR ran about 6 to 11 cycles. One entry per CDR3 protein results from TCRdb running MiXCR on the 5' RACE reads. This sample has about 1.5 million distinct CDR3 sequences, with about 40% found just once. The CDR3 is 15 residues long. V dropped 5 bases and J dropped 2 bases, with 12 bases sitting between them. Per germline, CDR1 LNHDA and CDR2 SQIVND (reference sequence). This specimen comes from a study of blood T cells in healthy people across ages. Study details: There was about one barcoded beta molecule captured by template switching per two T cells.

Study conclusions and caveats: Long-lived donors had more naive CD4+ cells and higher diversity than aged donors. A conclusive naive versus antigen-experienced comparison was prevented by the unsorted PBMCs.

The sample, around 9.9 milliliters of peripheral blood, was drawn from each donor. Source material: blood. This sequence originates from a woman in her late teens or twenties in good health. The gene calls are TRBV19 and TRBJ2-2; TRBD1 might be the D (6 bases). CDR3 DNA: TGTGCCAGTAGTGAGGGGGACGGAAACACCGGGGAGCTGTTTTTT. Its protein product is CASSEGDGNTGELFF.